This TCR beta chain came from a study of CD8+ T cells in alopecia areata. Study-level results: Affected lesional scalp, above all in alopecia totalis/universalis, was more clonal than normal scalp.

From germline, CDR1 is SNHLY and CDR2 FYNNEI. The V end was cut by 6 bases, the J end by 8 bases, with 16 bases between. The CDR3 runs 13 residues. Regarding this clone: Its antigen is unidentified.

Sorting separated CD4+ and CD8+ T cells out of PBMCs. Sequencing relied on a cDNA template that was reverse transcribed from extracted RNA. Clones were sequenced by immunoSEQ multiplex PCR, and TCRdb holds only the in-frame ones, with some missing. Of roughly 100,000 clones in the sample, approximately 52% were seen once. This chain joins TRBV2 and TRBJ1-2; D may be TRBD1 (5 bases). Material for sequencing was CD4+ T cells sorted from blood. This clonotype was obtained from a human donor in good health. In nucleotides, the CDR3 is TGTGCCAGCAGGTCGGACACGTGGTGGGGCTACACCTTC. It specifies CASRSDTWWGYTF.